Below are 3 T cell receptor beta chains sequenced from a single sample in a study of CD8 T cells in ankylosing spondylitis. TCRdb fed the 5' RACE reads into MiXCR, producing one record per CDR3 protein. The profile shows nearly 250,000 distinct CDR3 sequences, around 32% of them singletons. Material: blood, either unsorted or a sorted T cell fraction (not recorded which). All receptors come from a male donor with ankylosing spondylitis or in good health (not recorded which).

The chain recombines TRBV5-1 with TRBJ2-7; the match to TRBD1 covers 8 bases. The CDR3 is 12 amino acids. The germline gives CDR1 SGHRS, CDR2 YFSETQ. V trimming: 2 bases; J trimming: 6 bases; junction bases outside the gene matches: 1. CDR3 in amino acids: CASSFDRGEQYF. CDR3 sequence (DNA): TGCGCCAGCAGCTTTGACAGGGGCGAGCAGTACTTC.

This clonotype showed up just a few times. J is TRBJ2-7 and V is TRBV20-1; D remains ambiguous. Germline lookup yields CDR1 DFQATT and CDR2 SNEGSKA (reference sequence). The CDR3 sequence is 14 residues long. Trimming pared 0 bases from V and 2 bases from J, leaving 11 bases between. This CDR3 is CSARDLQSPYEQYF. The CDR3 DNA sequence: TGCAGTGCTAGAGATCTGCAGTCCCCCTACGAGCAGTACTTC.

The table lists this clonotype with a few counts. The gene calls are TRBV12-3 or TRBV12-4 and TRBJ1-1; the match to TRBD1 covers 8 bases. J was trimmed by 1 base and V by 5 bases; bases with no gene match: 9. CDR3 length equals 16 residues. CDR3 sequence: CASSPRTGRSNTEAFF. The CDR3 nucleotides read TGTGCCAGCAGTCCTCGGACAGGGCGGTCGAACACTGAAGCTTTCTTT.